Following are 2 T cell receptor beta chains from one sample sequenced in a study of blood T cell repertoires in COVID-19. Method: immunoSEQ multiplex PCR; TCRdb's copy keeps in-frame clones and lacks some. The sample gives some 99,000 clones, about 90% of which show up once; 4% to 5% is in the top ten. What was sequenced was peripheral blood. Every receptor here comes from a human donor with COVID-19, enrolled during active disease. The donor label of this sample is uncertain.

The rearrangement joins TRBV6-6 to TRBJ1-2; 10 positions match TRBD1. The CDR3 sequence is 14 residues long. V lost 2 bases to trimming and J lost 7 bases; unmatched junction nucleotides: 4. Germline CDR1 MNHNY, CDR2 SVGAGI (reference sequence). CDR3 protein: CASSYGDRGLGYTF. The CDR3 DNA reads as TGTGCCAGCAGTTACGGTGACAGGGGGCTTGGCTACACCTTC.

V usage is TRBV10-3 and J usage is TRBJ1-5; TRBD1 aligns across 8 bases. CDR3 size: 15 residues. The germline V gene encodes CDR1 ENHRY and CDR2 SYGVKD. V trimming: 6 bases; J trimming: 4 bases; junction bases outside the gene matches: 8. CDR3 DNA: TGTGCCATCAGCGACAGGGGCCCAAGGAATCAGCCCCAGCATTTT. This sequence encodes CAISDRGPRNQPQHF.